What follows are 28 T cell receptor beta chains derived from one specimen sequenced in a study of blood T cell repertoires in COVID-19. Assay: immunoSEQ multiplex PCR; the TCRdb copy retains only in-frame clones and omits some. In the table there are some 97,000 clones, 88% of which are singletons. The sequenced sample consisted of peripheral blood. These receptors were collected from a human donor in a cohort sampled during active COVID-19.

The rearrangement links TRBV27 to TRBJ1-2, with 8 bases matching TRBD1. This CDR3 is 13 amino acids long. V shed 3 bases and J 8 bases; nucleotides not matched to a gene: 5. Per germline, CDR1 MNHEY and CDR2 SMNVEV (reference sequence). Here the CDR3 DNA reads TGTGCCAGCAGTTTGAACGGACAGGGAGGCTACACCTTC. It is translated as CASSLNGQGGYTF.

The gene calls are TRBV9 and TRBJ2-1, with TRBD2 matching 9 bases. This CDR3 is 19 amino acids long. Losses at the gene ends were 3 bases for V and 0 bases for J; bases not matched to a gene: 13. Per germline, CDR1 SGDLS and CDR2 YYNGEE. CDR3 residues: CASSGDSGSTLSSYNEQFF. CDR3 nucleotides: TGTGCCAGCAGCGGCGATAGCGGGAGCACCCTTAGCTCCTACAATGAGCAGTTCTTC.

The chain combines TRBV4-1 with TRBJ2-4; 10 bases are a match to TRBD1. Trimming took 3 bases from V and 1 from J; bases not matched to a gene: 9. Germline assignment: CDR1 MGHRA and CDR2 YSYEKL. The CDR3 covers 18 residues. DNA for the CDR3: TGCGCCAGCAGCCAGGAGGGACAGGGGATGCCCGCCAAAAACATTCAGTACTTC. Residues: CASSQEGQGMPAKNIQYF.

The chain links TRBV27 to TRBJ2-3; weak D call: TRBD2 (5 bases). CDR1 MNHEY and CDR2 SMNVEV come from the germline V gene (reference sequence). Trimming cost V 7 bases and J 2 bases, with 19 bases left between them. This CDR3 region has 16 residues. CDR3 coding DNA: TGTGCCAGCACAAGCCAGTATAGCGAATCCACAGATACGCAGTATTTT. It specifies CASTSQYSESTDTQYF.

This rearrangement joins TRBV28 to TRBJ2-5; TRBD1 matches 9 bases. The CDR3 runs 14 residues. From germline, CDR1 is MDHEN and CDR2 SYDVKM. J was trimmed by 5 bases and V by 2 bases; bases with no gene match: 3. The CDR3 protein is CASSLNDRGETQYF. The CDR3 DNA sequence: TGTGCCAGCAGTTTAAACGACAGGGGGGAGACCCAGTACTTC.

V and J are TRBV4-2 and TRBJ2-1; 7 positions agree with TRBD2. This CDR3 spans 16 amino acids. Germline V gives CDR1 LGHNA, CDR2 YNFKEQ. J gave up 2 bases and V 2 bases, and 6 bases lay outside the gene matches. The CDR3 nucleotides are TGTGCCAGCAGCCAAACGGACGGGACTACCTACAATGAGCAGTTCTTC. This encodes CASSQTDGTTYNEQFF.

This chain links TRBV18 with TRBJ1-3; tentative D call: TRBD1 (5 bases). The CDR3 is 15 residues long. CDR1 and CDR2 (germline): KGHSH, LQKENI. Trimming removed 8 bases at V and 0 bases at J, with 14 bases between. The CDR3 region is CASPGLTRSGNTIYF. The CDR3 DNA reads TGTGCCAGCCCGGGACTCACTCGCTCTGGAAACACCATATATTTT. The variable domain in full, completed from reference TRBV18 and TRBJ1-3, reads NAGVMQNPRHLVRRRGQEARLRCSPMKGHSHVYWYRQLPEEGLKFMVYLQKENIIDESGMPKERFSAEFPKEGPSILRIQQVVRGDSAAYFCASPGLTRSGNTIYFGEGSWLTVV.

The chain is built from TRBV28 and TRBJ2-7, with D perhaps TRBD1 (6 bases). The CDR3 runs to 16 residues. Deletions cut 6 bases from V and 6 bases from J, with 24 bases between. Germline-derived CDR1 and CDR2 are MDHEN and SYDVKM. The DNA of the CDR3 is TGTGCCAGCAGGTCTTTGGTTCGGGCAGGGGAAATCGAGCAGTACTTC. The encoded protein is CASRSLVRAGEIEQYF.

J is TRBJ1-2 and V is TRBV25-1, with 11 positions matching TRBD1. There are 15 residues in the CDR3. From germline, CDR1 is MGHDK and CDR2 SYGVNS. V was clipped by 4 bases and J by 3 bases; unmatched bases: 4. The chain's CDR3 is CASSAGTGGYYGYTF. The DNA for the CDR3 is TGTGCCAGCAGTGCCGGGACAGGGGGATACTATGGCTACACCTTC.

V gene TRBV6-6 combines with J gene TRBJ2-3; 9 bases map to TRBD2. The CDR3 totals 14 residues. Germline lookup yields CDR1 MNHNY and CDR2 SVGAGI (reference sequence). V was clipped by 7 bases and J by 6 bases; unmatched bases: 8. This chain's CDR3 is CASIRAGGGDTQYF. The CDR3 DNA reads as TGTGCCAGCATCCGAGCGGGAGGTGGGGATACGCAGTATTTT.

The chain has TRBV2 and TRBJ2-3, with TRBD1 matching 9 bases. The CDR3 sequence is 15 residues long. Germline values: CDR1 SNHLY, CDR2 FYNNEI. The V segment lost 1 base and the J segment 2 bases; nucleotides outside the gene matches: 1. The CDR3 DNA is TGTGCCAGCAGTGAAGGGACAGGGGTCACAGATACGCAGTATTTT. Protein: CASSEGTGVTDTQYF.

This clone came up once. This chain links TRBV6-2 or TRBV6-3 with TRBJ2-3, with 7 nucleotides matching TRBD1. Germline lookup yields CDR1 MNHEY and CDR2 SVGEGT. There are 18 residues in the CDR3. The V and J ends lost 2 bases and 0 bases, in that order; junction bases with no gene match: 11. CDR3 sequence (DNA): TGTGCCAGCAGTTACGCGATCGGGACAGTATTTAGCACAGATACGCAGTATTTT. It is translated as CASSYAIGTVFSTDTQYF.

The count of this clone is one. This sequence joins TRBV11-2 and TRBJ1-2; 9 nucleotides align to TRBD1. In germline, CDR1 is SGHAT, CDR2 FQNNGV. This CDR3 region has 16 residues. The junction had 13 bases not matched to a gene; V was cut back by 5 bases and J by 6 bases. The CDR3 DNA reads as TGTGCCAGCAGCCCACGCCCGACAGGGGGTAAGGATGGCTACACCTTC. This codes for CASSPRPTGGKDGYTF.

Here the CDR3 reads CASSITSGRLNEQFF. The CDR3 DNA reads as TGTGCCAGTAGTATAACTAGCGGGAGGTTAAATGAGCAGTTCTTC. The chain uses TRBV19 and TRBJ2-1; 12 bases match TRBD2. The CDR3 runs to 15 residues. The junction had 3 bases not matched to a gene; V was cut back by 2 bases and J by 7 bases. The germline CDR1 and CDR2 sequences are LNHDA and SQIVND (reference sequence).

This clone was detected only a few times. The CDR3: CASSTQQGALEQYF. In DNA, the CDR3 is TGTGCCAGCAGCACCCAACAGGGGGCCCTCGAGCAGTACTTC. V and J are TRBV6-5 and TRBJ2-7, with 9 nucleotides matching TRBD1. This CDR3 spans 14 amino acids. With 6 bases clipped from V and 6 bases from J, the junction kept 9 bases outside the gene matches. The germline gives CDR1 MNHEY, CDR2 SVGAGI.

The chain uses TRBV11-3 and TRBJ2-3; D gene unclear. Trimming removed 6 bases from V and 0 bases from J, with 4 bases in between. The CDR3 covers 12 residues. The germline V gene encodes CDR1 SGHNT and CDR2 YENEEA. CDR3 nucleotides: TGTGCCAGCAGACACAGCACAGATACGCAGTATTTT. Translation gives CASRHSTDTQYF.

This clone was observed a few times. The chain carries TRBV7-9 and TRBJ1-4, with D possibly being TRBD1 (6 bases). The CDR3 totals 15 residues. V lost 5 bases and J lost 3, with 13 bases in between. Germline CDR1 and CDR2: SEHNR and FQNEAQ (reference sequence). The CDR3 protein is CASSDLGGPNEKLFF. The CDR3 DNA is TGTGCCAGCAGCGACTTAGGGGGACCTAATGAAAAACTGTTTTTT.

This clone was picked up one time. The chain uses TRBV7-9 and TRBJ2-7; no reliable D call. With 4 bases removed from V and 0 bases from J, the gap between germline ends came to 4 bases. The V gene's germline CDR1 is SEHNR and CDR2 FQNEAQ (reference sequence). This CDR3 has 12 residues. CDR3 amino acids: CASSSSSYEQYF. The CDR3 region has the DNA TGTGCCAGCAGCTCGAGCTCCTACGAGCAGTACTTC.

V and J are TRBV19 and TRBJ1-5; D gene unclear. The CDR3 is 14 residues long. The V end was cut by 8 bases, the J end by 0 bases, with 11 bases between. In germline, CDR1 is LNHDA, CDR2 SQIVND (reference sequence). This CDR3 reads CASSRAFSNQPQHF. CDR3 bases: TGTGCCAGTTCGAGAGCCTTTAGCAATCAGCCCCAGCATTTT.

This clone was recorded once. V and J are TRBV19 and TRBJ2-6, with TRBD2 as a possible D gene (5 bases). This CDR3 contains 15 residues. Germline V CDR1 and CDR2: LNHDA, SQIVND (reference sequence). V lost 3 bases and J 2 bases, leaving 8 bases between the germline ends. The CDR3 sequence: CASSIYGTGANVLTF. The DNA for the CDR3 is TGTGCCAGTAGTATTTACGGGACTGGGGCCAACGTCCTGACTTTC.

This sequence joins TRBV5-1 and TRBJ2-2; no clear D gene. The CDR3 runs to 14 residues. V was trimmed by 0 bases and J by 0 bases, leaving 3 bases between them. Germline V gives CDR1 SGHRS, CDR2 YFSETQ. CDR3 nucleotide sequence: TGCGCCAGCAGCTTGGGTACGAACACCGGGGAGCTGTTTTTT. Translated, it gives CASSLGTNTGELFF.

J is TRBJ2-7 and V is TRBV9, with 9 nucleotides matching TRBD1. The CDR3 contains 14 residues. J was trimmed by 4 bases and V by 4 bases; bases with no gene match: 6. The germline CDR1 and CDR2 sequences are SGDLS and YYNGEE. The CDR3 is CASSPWDRVYEQYF. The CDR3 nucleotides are TGTGCCAGCAGCCCATGGGACAGGGTTTACGAGCAGTACTTC.

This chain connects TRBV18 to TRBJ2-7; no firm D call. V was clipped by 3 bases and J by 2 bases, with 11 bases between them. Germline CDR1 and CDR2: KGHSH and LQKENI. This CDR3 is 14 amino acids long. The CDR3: CASSPPARTYEQYF. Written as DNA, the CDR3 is TGTGCCAGCTCACCTCCAGCGAGAACCTACGAGCAGTACTTC.

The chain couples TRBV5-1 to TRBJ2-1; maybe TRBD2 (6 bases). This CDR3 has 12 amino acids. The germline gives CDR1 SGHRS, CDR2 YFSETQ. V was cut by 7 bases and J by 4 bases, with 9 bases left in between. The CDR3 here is CASGEAYNEQFF. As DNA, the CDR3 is TGCGCCAGCGGGGAGGCATACAATGAGCAGTTCTTC. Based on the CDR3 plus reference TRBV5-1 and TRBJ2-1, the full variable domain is KAGVTQTPRYLIKTRGQQVTLSCSPISGHRSVSWYQQTPGQGLQFLFEYFSETQRNKGNFPGRFSGRQFSNSRSEMNVSTLELGDSALYLCASGEAYNEQFFGPGTRLTVL.

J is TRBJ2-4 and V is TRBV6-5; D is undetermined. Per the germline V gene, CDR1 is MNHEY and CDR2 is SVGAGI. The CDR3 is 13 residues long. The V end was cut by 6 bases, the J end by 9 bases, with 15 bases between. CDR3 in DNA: TGTGCCAGCAGCCCACTCGAACGAAGCATTCAGTACTTC. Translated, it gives CASSPLERSIQYF.

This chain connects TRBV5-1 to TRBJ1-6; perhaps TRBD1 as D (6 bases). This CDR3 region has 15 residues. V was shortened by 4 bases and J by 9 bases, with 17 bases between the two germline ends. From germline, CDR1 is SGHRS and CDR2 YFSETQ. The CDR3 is CASSTFQGSGSPLHF. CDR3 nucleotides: TGCGCCAGCAGCACCTTTCAGGGGTCTGGTTCACCCCTCCACTTT.

The CDR3 region is CASSKKGGGETQYF. The CDR3 nucleotides are TGTGCCAGCTCCAAAAAGGGTGGGGGGGAGACCCAGTACTTC. The chain links TRBV28 to TRBJ2-5; D possibly corresponds to TRBD2 (6 bases). The CDR3 is made up of 14 amino acids. Germline values: CDR1 MDHEN, CDR2 SYDVKM. The ends were cut back, 8 bases at V and 5 bases at J, with 18 bases in the middle.

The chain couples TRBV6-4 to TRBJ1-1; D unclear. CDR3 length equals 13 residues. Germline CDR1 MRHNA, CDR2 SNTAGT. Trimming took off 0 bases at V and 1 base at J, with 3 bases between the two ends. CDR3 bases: TGTGCCAGCAGTGACTCGCGGAACACTGAAGCTTTCTTT. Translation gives CASSDSRNTEAFF.